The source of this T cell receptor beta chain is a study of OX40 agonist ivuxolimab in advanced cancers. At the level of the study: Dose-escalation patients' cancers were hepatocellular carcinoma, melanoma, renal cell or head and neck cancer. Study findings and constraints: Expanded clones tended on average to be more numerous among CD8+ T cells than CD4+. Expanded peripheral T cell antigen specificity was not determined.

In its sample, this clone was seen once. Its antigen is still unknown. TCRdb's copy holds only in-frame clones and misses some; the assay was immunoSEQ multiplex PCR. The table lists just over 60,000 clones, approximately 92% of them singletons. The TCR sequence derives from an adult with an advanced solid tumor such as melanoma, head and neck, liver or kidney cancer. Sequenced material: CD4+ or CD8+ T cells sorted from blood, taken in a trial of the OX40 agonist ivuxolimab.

The CDR3 reads CASSLAGGDETQYF. The CDR3 nucleotides read TGCGCCAGCAGCTTAGCGGGAGGTGACGAGACCCAGTACTTC. The chain combines TRBV5-1 with TRBJ2-5; 9 nucleotides match TRBD2. This CDR3 is built from 14 residues. Trimming removed 2 bases from V and 5 bases from J; junction bases left unmatched: 4. CDR1 and CDR2 from the germline V gene are SGHRS and YFSETQ.